This T cell receptor (beta chain) emerged from a study of T cell responses to AZD1222 COVID-19 vaccine. General study results and limits: Repertoire sampling happened only post peak T cell response. Once two AZD1222 doses were given, Spike-specific TCR breadth and depth went up. Most donors were white British and more were female, and clonal diversity was possibly underestimated. CD4 TCRs linked to vaccination spanned spike, dominating at 160-218 and 743-854.

TCRdb's table, derived via immunoSEQ multiplex PCR, lists solely in-frame clones and lacks some. Among more than 100,000 clones listed, just over 85% were seen once. Worth noting for this clone: Its antigen is currently unknown.

The sample consisted of peripheral blood, taken on day 0 of AZD1222 vaccination. This sequence originates from an adult in good health.

CDR3 sequence: CASSLQTPRGYTEAFF. In DNA form, the CDR3 reads TGTGCCAGCAGTCTGCAGACTCCCAGGGGATACACTGAAGCTTTCTTT. The V call is TRBV2, the J call TRBJ1-1; the D gene is possibly TRBD1 (6 bases). CDR1 and CDR2 (germline): SNHLY, FYNNEI. Trimming cost V 5 bases and J 3 bases, with 19 bases left between them. This CDR3 has 16 residues.